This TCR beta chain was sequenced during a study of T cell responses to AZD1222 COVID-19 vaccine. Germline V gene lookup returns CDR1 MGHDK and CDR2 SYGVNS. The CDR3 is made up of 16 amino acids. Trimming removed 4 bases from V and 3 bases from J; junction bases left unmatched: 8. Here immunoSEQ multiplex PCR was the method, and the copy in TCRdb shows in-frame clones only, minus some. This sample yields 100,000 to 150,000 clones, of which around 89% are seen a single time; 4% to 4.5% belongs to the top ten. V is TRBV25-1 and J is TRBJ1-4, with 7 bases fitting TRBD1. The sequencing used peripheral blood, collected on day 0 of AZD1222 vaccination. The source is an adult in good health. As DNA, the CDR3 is TGTGCCAGCAGTGTCCAGACAGGGATGGCTAATGAAAAACTGTTTTTT. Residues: CASSVQTGMANEKLFF.